What follows is one TCR beta chain and its context. This sample is drawn from a study of blood T cell repertoires in COVID-19. Germline loops: CDR1 MNHEY, CDR2 SVGAGI. Germline trimming cut 6 bases from V and 6 bases from J; bases unmatched to any gene: 11. The CDR3 has 15 residues. Some clones are missing from TCRdb's copy, which holds only in-frame ones; the method was immunoSEQ multiplex PCR. The table records roughly 200,000 clones, 89% of them present only once. The gene calls are TRBV6-5 and TRBJ1-2; 9 nucleotides align to TRBD1. The specimen sequenced was PBMCs or T cells enriched from blood (not recorded which). The TCR was taken from a woman aged 40 to 50 with acute COVID-19. This CDR3 reads CASSAGQGYVNGYTF. In nucleotides, the CDR3 is TGTGCCAGCAGCGCCGGACAGGGGTACGTCAATGGCTACACCTTC.